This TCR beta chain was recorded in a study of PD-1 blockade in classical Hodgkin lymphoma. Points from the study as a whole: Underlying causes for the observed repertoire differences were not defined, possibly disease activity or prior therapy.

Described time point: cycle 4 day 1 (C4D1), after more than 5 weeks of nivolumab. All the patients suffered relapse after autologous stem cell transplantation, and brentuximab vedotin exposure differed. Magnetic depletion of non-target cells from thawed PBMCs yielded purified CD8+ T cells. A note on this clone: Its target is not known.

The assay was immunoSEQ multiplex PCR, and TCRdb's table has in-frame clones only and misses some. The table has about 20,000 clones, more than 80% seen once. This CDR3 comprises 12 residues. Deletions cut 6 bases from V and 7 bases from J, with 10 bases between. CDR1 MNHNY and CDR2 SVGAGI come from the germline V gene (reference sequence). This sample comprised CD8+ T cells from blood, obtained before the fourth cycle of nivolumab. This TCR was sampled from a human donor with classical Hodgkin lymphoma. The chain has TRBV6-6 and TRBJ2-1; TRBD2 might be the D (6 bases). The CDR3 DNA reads TGTGCCAGCAGAGAACGGGGGAATGAGCAGTTCTTC. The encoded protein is CASRERGNEQFF.